The rows below give T cell receptor beta chains drawn from one sample of a study of PD-1 blockade in classical Hodgkin lymphoma. This table comes from immunoSEQ multiplex PCR, and its TCRdb copy is limited to in-frame clones, with some not included. The sample records 70,000 to 80,000 clones, under 95% being singletons. The sequencing here drew on peripheral blood mononuclear cells (PBMCs), taken at baseline. All receptors derive from a human donor with classical Hodgkin lymphoma. The CDR3 runs from the conserved cysteine through the conserved F or W. Fields, in order: V gene, J gene, CDR3 length, CDR3 protein.

>TRBV15|TRBJ2-2|17
CATSKGLAGATTGELFF
>TRBV10-3|TRBJ1-5|14
CAISEAGSNQPQHF
>TRBV11-2|TRBJ2-7|13
CASSFYEGPEQYF
>TRBV19|TRBJ2-1|15
CASSARDSPPGYQFF
>TRBV28|TRBJ2-1|19
CASSPGKTGWGRASNEQFF
>TRBV6-1|TRBJ1-1|13
CASSEVLGAEAFF
>TRBV2|TRBJ2-5|15
CASSTTSGRGETQYF
>TRBV9|TRBJ1-6|16
CASREGDSFYNSPLHF
>TRBV7-7|TRBJ2-1|15
CASSQTGSSYNEQFF
>TRBV5-1|TRBJ2-3|14
CASSLVGSSDTQYF
>TRBV19|TRBJ2-7|12
CASSIVGYEQYF
>TRBV6-6|TRBJ1-5|15
CASSPTWGPNQPQHF
>TRBV5-1|TRBJ1-4|13
CASSLAGGEKLFF
>TRBV11-2|TRBJ1-4|15
CASRRQGASYEKLFF
>TRBV6-6|TRBJ1-6|13
CAIGVAYNSPLHF
>TRBV4-3|TRBJ2-2|15
CASSQGSSGTGELFF
>TRBV25-1|TRBJ2-3|17
CASSEFGLAGPPDTQYF
>TRBV28|TRBJ2-3|16
CASRLDPLAGADTQYF
>TRBV7-7|TRBJ2-7|13
CASSRGTSYEQYF
>TRBV7-3|TRBJ1-1|15
CASSLGGIANTEAFF
>TRBV5-1|TRBJ2-7|15
CASSLEGQPSYEQYF
>TRBV4-2|TRBJ2-1|15
CASSQERDAYNEQFF
>TRBV15|TRBJ2-1|17
CATSRDSTLGIYNEQFF
>TRBV6-6|TRBJ2-7|13
CASSWGGGDEQYF
>TRBV15|TRBJ1-2|14
CATSRGQTNYGYTF
>TRBV27|TRBJ1-4|14
CASSMTGHYEKLFF
>TRBV6-5|TRBJ1-1|11
CASSPGVEAFF
>TRBV27|TRBJ2-7|14
CASSFQTGSYEQYF
>TRBV27|TRBJ2-7|15
CASSRIWDRCNGQYF
>TRBV6-1|TRBJ2-3|15
CASSELAGGADTQYF
>TRBV7-7|TRBJ1-5|21
CASSLATLDRPEGNRNQPQHF
>TRBV27|TRBJ1-4|15
CASSFAGASNEKLFF
>TRBV6-5|TRBJ1-1|13
CAAASDRNTEAFF
>TRBV7-9|TRBJ2-5|17
CASSDGPGTSGQETQYF
>TRBV6-5|TRBJ2-7|14
CASSRDPGHYEQYF
>TRBV6-1|TRBJ2-3|16
CASSEALAGGTDTQYF
>TRBV5-1|TRBJ2-5|15
CASSSDSLRVETQYF
>TRBV19|TRBJ2-3|18
CASSPRLAGELGTDTQYF
>TRBV7-9|TRBJ1-2|16
CASSLAQDIGPYGYTF
>TRBV10-3|TRBJ2-7|13
CAINTSPGNEQYF
>TRBV19|TRBJ2-1|15
CASSPRGARYNEQFF
>TRBV7-4|TRBJ1-5|16
CASSYLTGDSNQPQHF
>TRBV6-5|TRBJ1-2|12
CASSPDSYGYTF
>TRBV7-9|TRBJ2-3|15
CASSQPQLGRDTQYF
>TRBV2|TRBJ2-4|14
CASSEASGGGIQYF
>TRBV7-3|TRBJ2-1|15
CASSQTSGVSNEQFF
>TRBV7-9|TRBJ1-4|14
CASSLGGSAEKLFF
>TRBV5-6|TRBJ2-7|14
CASSLEGAVSEQYF
>TRBV9|TRBJ1-2|18
CASSVALYFDGGTDGYTF
>TRBV11-2|TRBJ2-7|13
CASSLGRFYEQYF
>TRBV19|TRBJ1-2|15
CASSADRAWNYGYTF
>TRBV7-2|TRBJ2-3|13
CASSVDREDTQYF
>TRBV7-3|TRBJ1-5|13
CASSPDRNQPQHF
>TRBV7-8|TRBJ2-5|17
CASSLARTSGVEETQYF
>TRBV19|TRBJ1-2|17
CASSIKRQGATNYGYTF
>TRBV6-4|TRBJ2-6|16
CASSEGPNSGANVLTF
>TRBV4-3|TRBJ2-1|15
CASSQGTRAYNEQFF
>TRBV19|TRBJ2-7|13
CASSMGGLYEQYF
>TRBV6-5|TRBJ1-5|14
CASTFTGGGQPQHF